This TCR beta chain stems from a study of T-cell reconstitution after alpha-beta-depleted transplantation in children. Preparing the TCRbeta library involved the use of unique molecular identifiers. TCRdb recomputed calls from the PCR reads with MiXCR, one row per CDR3 protein. This table has some 300,000 distinct CDR3 sequences, 9% to 12% appearing once. Germline loops: CDR1 SGHDT, CDR2 YYEEEE. The length of the CDR3 is 14 residues. V was pared by 3 bases and J by 8 bases, with 15 bases between. Sequenced material: PBMCs from the stem cell graft donor, taken from the stem cell graft. The rearrangement joins TRBV5-6 to TRBJ1-3, with D perhaps TRBD1 (5 bases). The TCR originated in a human donor who donated a stem cell graft to a child with acute lymphoblastic leukemia. The CDR3 is CASSSLPGGDTIYF. In DNA, the CDR3 is TGTGCCAGCAGCTCGCTACCGGGGGGAGACACCATATATTTT.